This T cell receptor beta chain appears in the sequencing data of a study of blood T cell repertoires in COVID-19. Turning to the study itself: From the United States, Italy and Spain came samples of acute and convalescent COVID-19.

Repertoires were generated with immunoSEQ multiplex PCR, while TCRdb's copy carries only in-frame clones and drops some. The sample lists some 210,000 clones; 75% to 85% were seen once. The length of the CDR3 is 14 residues. CDR1 and CDR2 (germline): SNHLY, FYNNEI. Trimming stripped 8 bases from V and 3 bases from J, with 16 bases between. The receptor was derived from a man under 40 with acute COVID-19. The rearrangement joins TRBV2 to TRBJ1-2, with D possibly being TRBD1 (5 bases). The sample consisted of PBMCs or T cells enriched from blood (not recorded which). The CDR3 region has the DNA TGTGCCAGCTCCCGAACCGGGGGTCACTATGGCTACACCTTC. This gives the protein CASSRTGGHYGYTF.